The clone carrying this T cell receptor (beta chain) was observed a few times. Its specificity is not known. Amplification started from genomic DNA. A primer set of 30 forward and 13 reverse primers amplified the CDR3. MiXCR, applied by TCRdb to the multiplex PCR reads, yields one record per CDR3 protein. The data contain 270,000 or so distinct CDR3 sequences, more than 40% of them singletons. CDR1 is SGHVS and CDR2 is FQNEAQ in the germline V gene. The CDR3 has 15 residues. Trimming pared 5 bases from V and 1 base from J, leaving 14 bases between. These data originate in a study of type 1 and type 2 diabetes patients. Study findings and constraints: Between type 2 diabetes and control samples, V and J usage averaged approximately 0.97 correlation. Highly-expanded CD4+ clones were few in type 2 diabetes, median one, approximately 3.9% of reads.

The clonotype comes from a man between 18 and 29 years old with type 2 diabetes. The chain is built from TRBV7-8 and TRBJ1-1; D call uncertain. Sequenced input: peripheral blood mononuclear cells (PBMCs). The CDR3 DNA follows: TGTGCCAGCAGCCGCCGAAGGGTAGGGAACACTGAAGCTTTCTTT. Residues: CASSRRRVGNTEAFF. Complete variable domain (other parts from reference TRBV7-8 and TRBJ1-1): GAGVSQSPRYKVAKRGQDVALRCDPISGHVSLFWYQQALGQGPEFLTYFQNEAQLDKSGLPSDRFFAERPEGSVSTLKIQRTQQEDSAVYLCASSRRRVGNTEAFFGQGTRLTVV.